The source of this TCR beta chain is a study of blood T cell repertoires in COVID-19. In the study overall: Acute and convalescent COVID-19 specimens originated in the United States, Italy and Spain. T cells, B-cell-depleted T cells, or PBMCs supplied cDNA or gDNA.

Germline V CDR1 and CDR2: SGHTA, FQGNSA. The CDR3 contains 16 residues. V was clipped by 4 bases and J by 7 bases; unmatched bases: 8. Authors' analysis steps: Estimation of nucleated cell counts relied on the amplification of reference gene primers. Sequenced by immunoSEQ multiplex PCR; TCRdb stores in-frame clones only, minus some. V, J and clone size are taken as reported in that table, and D and trimming were inferred from the DNA itself. The sample has tens of thousands of clones; around nine tenths are singletons. While infection was still active, Seattle patients were enrolled and then followed longitudinally.

The clonotype originates from a man aged 80 or over with COVID-19, enrolled during active disease. V is TRBV7-2 and J is TRBJ1-4, with 11 nucleotides matching TRBD1. Sequencing was carried out using peripheral blood. CDR3 loop: CASSSDPGQGGEKLFF. The DNA of the CDR3 is TGTGCCAGCAGCTCAGATCCGGGACAGGGGGGTGAAAAACTGTTTTTT.